These 6 T cell receptor beta chains were sequenced from one sample in a study of OX40 agonist ivuxolimab in advanced cancers. Produced via immunoSEQ multiplex PCR; TCRdb's table is partial and in-frame only. The top ten hold about 25% of the sample, which has 25,000 to 35,000 clones, around 86% seen once. Sequenced material: CD4+ or CD8+ T cells sorted from blood, taken in a trial of the OX40 agonist ivuxolimab. The receptors originated from an adult with an advanced solid tumor such as melanoma, head and neck, liver or kidney cancer.

This clone was seen just once. V is TRBV7-8 and J is TRBJ2-2; TRBD1 matches at 7 bases. The ends lost 1 base at V and 2 bases at J; junction bases unmatched: 4. Per the germline V gene, CDR1 is SGHVS and CDR2 is FQNEAQ. The CDR3 has 16 residues. This chain's CDR3 is CASSLDRGGNTGELFF. The CDR3 region has the DNA TGTGCCAGCAGCTTAGACAGGGGCGGAAACACCGGGGAGCTGTTTTTT.

The genes are TRBV11-1 and TRBJ1-1; 7 nucleotides agree with TRBD1. V shed 4 bases, J shed 1 base, and the junction held 12 bases outside the gene matches. CDR1 SGHAT and CDR2 FQDESV come from the germline V gene (reference sequence). CDR3 length: 17 amino acids. CDR3: CASSSAQGFLPNTEAFF. CDR3 nucleotide sequence: TGTGCCAGCAGCTCCGCACAGGGGTTCTTGCCGAACACTGAAGCTTTCTTT.

The rearrangement links TRBV2 to TRBJ2-1; D not certain. The germline V gene has CDR1 SNHLY and CDR2 FYNNEI. The CDR3 runs to 12 residues. V shed 3 bases and J shed 8 bases, with 8 bases lying between them. The DNA of the CDR3 is TGTGCCAGCAGTGACGAGCAGGATGAGCAGTTCTTC. The encoded protein is CASSDEQDEQFF.

This chain uses TRBV7-8 with TRBJ2-1, with D tentatively TRBD2 (5 bases). Trimming left V 2 bases short and J 5 bases short, with 10 bases between. The CDR3 spans 14 residues. CDR1 SGHVS and CDR2 FQNEAQ come from the germline V gene. CDR3 nucleotide sequence: TGTGCCAGCAGCTTAACTACTAGGGACAATGAGCAGTTCTTC. Amino acid sequence: CASSLTTRDNEQFF.

This rearrangement joins TRBV2 to TRBJ2-1; D is ambiguous. CDR3 size: 12 residues. Germline values: CDR1 SNHLY, CDR2 FYNNEI. Deletions cut 6 bases from V and 9 bases from J, with 12 bases between. The CDR3 spells CASRTTWGEQFF. DNA of the CDR3: TGTGCCAGCAGAACCACATGGGGTGAGCAGTTCTTC. Supplemented by reference TRBV2 and TRBJ2-1, the full variable domain reads EPEVTQTPSHQVTQMGQEVILRCVPISNHLYFYWYRQILGQKVEFLVSFYNNEISEKSEIFDDQFSVERPDGSNFTLKIRSTKLEDSAMYFCASRTTWGEQFFGPGTRLTVL.

The chain has TRBV2 and TRBJ2-1; maybe TRBD2 (7 bases). CDR3 length: 17 amino acids. CDR1 is SNHLY, CDR2 FYNNEI, per germline. Trimming pared 2 bases from V and 8 bases from J, leaving 22 bases between. CDR3 loop: CASSEREGERFWDEQFF. The CDR3 DNA sequence: TGTGCCAGCAGTGAAAGGGAGGGGGAACGGTTTTGGGATGAGCAGTTCTTC. Full variable domain (rest looked up from reference TRBV2 and TRBJ2-1): EPEVTQTPSHQVTQMGQEVILRCVPISNHLYFYWYRQILGQKVEFLVSFYNNEISEKSEIFDDQFSVERPDGSNFTLKIRSTKLEDSAMYFCASSEREGERFWDEQFFGPGTRLTVL.